The 24 T cell receptor beta chains reported below all come from one sample, sequenced in a study of cytomegalovirus exposure and HLA in healthy donors. Both 60 Vbeta primers and 13 Jbeta primers went into the PCR. The method was immunoSEQ multiplex PCR; TCRdb's version includes in-frame clones alone and lacks a portion of them. The data hold about 210,000 clones, with roughly 79% observed a single time. The sample was PBMCs. These receptors came from a male donor in good health and CMV-seronegative.

The chain employs TRBV4-3 and TRBJ2-5, with D possibly being TRBD2 (5 bases). The J call is doubtful: the DNA matches TRBJ2-7 better. Looked up from germline, CDR1 is LGHNA and CDR2 is YSLEER. The CDR3 length is 14 residues. DNA of the CDR3: TGCGCCAGCAGCCAAGAGCGATCGGGATACGAGCAGTACTTC. Protein sequence: CASSQERSGYEQYF.

This clone was seen just once. This chain joins TRBV19 and TRBJ2-5, with 12 bases lining up with TRBD2. The germline CDR1 and CDR2 sequences are LNHDA and SQIVND (reference sequence). The CDR3 is 15 amino acids. Trimming cost V 7 bases and J 5 bases; bases outside gene matches: 8. This CDR3 is CASKASGGARETQYF. Here the CDR3 DNA reads TGTGCCAGTAAAGCTAGCGGGGGGGCCCGGGAGACCCAGTACTTC.

About this clone: The junction departs from germline at one end; a sequencing error may be responsible. This chain uses TRBV7-7 with TRBJ2-2, with D perhaps TRBD2 (5 bases). The germline V gene encodes CDR1 SSHAT and CDR2 FNYEAQ (reference sequence). The CDR3 runs to 14 residues. CDR3 bases: TGTGCTAGCAGCTTCGGACTGGGCACCGGGGAGCTGTTTTTT. Translation gives CASSFGLGTGELFF.

This clone turned up a few times. CDR3 in DNA: TGTGCCAGCAGCTTAGTAGGGGCGGGAGGGTCAGATACGCAGTATTTT. The encoded protein is CASSLVGAGGSDTQYF. The chain joins TRBV7-6 to TRBJ2-3; 9 positions match TRBD2. This CDR3 region has 16 residues. The germline V gene has CDR1 SGHVS and CDR2 FNYEAQ. Trimming took 1 base from V and 4 from J; bases not matched to a gene: 6.

This clone showed up just a few times. The CDR3 DNA sequence: TGTGCCACCAGCAGAGAAACAGGGTACTATGGCTACACCTTC. It codes for CATSRETGYYGYTF. The chain links TRBV15 to TRBJ1-2; TRBD1 might be the D (6 bases). The germline CDR1 and CDR2 sequences are LNHNV and YYDKDF (reference sequence). Trimming shortened V by 0 bases and J by 3 bases, and 8 bases separated the two germline ends. CDR3 length equals 14 residues.

The chain joins TRBV28 to TRBJ2-5; 8 bases are a match to TRBD2. Germline values: CDR1 MDHEN, CDR2 SYDVKM. J gave up 5 bases and V 6 bases, and 11 bases lay outside the gene matches. This CDR3 is built from 15 residues. For the CDR3, the DNA is TGTGCCAGCAGCCCACAGAGAGGCGGGGGGGAGACCCAGTACTTC. Protein: CASSPQRGGGETQYF.

This sequence joins TRBV28 and TRBJ2-7; D is possibly TRBD2 (6 bases). The CDR3 length is 13 residues. Germline values: CDR1 MDHEN, CDR2 SYDVKM. The V end was cut by 6 bases, the J end by 4 bases, with 13 bases between. This CDR3 reads CASRFGSRYEQYF. The DNA of the CDR3 is TGTGCCAGCAGGTTCGGGAGTAGGTACGAGCAGTACTTC.

CDR3 bases: TGTGCCTGGGGACAGGGGGTTCGGGGCGAGCAGTACTTC. Translating gives CAWGQGVRGEQYF. The chain uses TRBV30 and TRBJ2-7, with 10 bases that match TRBD1. This CDR3 is built from 13 residues. CDR1 and CDR2 from the germline V gene are GTSNPN and SVGIG (reference sequence). V was clipped by 5 bases and J by 6 bases; unmatched bases: 7.

The J gene is TRBJ2-5, the V gene TRBV30; 10 nucleotides line up with TRBD1. The J call may not be correct, given that the DNA end is closer to TRBJ2-7. CDR3 size: 14 residues. The V gene's germline CDR1 is GTSNPN and CDR2 SVGIG (reference sequence). The CDR3 bases are TGTGCCTGGAGTTGGGGACAGGGGATTTACGAGCAGTACTTC. Translating it yields CAWSWGQGIYEQYF.

The chain links TRBV4-2 to TRBJ1-1; TRBD1 aligns across 9 bases. V lost 3 bases, J lost 0 bases, and 8 bases stayed unmatched. Per the germline V gene, CDR1 is LGHNA and CDR2 is YNFKEQ. The CDR3 consists of 17 residues. Here the CDR3 DNA reads TGTGCCAGCAGCCAGGGGACAGGGCCCCCCATGAACACTGAAGCTTTCTTT. Protein: CASSQGTGPPMNTEAFF.

J is TRBJ2-7 and V is TRBV27; 8 positions agree with TRBD1. V shed 8 bases and J 2 bases; nucleotides not matched to a gene: 11. The CDR3 loop spans 15 amino acids. Germline V gene data show CDR1 as MNHEY and CDR2 as SMNVEV (reference sequence). The CDR3 is CASLPRGDRPYEQYF. CDR3 nucleotides: TGTGCCAGCCTCCCTAGGGGGGACAGGCCCTACGAGCAGTACTTC.

This clone was observed once. CDR3 residues: CASSSGGKGAEAFF. Written as DNA, the CDR3 is TGTGCCAGCAGCTCAGGGGGCAAGGGCGCTGAAGCTTTCTTT. V usage is TRBV7-3 and J usage is TRBJ1-1, with 8 bases aligning to TRBD1. The CDR3 consists of 14 residues. V shed 4 bases, J shed 6 bases, and the junction held 7 bases outside the gene matches. Germline CDR1 is SGHTA and CDR2 is FQGTGA.

The chain has TRBV6-9 and TRBJ2-2, with 7 bases identical to TRBD2. Germline V CDR1 and CDR2: MNHGY, SVAAGI. The ends lost 7 bases at V and 1 base at J; junction bases unmatched: 9. This CDR3 is 16 amino acids long. The CDR3: CASILGGKMNTGELFF. CDR3 in DNA: TGTGCCAGCATCCTGGGGGGGAAGATGAACACCGGGGAGCTGTTTTTT.

The chain recombines TRBV30 with TRBJ2-7; the D is unclear. The CDR3 has 12 residues. Germline CDR1 reads GTSNPN; CDR2 reads SVGIG (reference sequence). V lost 2 bases, J lost 4 bases, and 9 bases lay in between. The CDR3 loop reads CAWSPSRYEQYF. The CDR3 coding sequence is TGTGCCTGGAGTCCCAGTCGTTACGAGCAGTACTTC.

The chain employs TRBV7-2 and TRBJ1-2; 7 bases align to TRBD1. V dropped 6 bases and J dropped 3; count of bases not matched to a gene: 1. This CDR3 contains 12 residues. Germline V gives CDR1 SGHTA, CDR2 FQGNSA. CDR3 DNA: TGTGCCAGCAGGACAGGGTACTATGGCTACACCTTC. It codes for CASRTGYYGYTF.

This rearrangement joins TRBV19 to TRBJ2-5; tentatively, D is TRBD1 (9 bases). CDR3 length: 18 amino acids. Deletions cut 1 base from V and 2 bases from J, with 20 bases between. CDR1 and CDR2 (germline): LNHDA, SQIVND (reference sequence). The CDR3 reads CASSIGGGTGPTQETQYF. The CDR3 DNA follows: TGTGCCAGTAGTATAGGCGGGGGGACAGGGCCAACACAAGAGACCCAGTACTTC.

This clone has only one observation. The rearrangement uses TRBV5-1 and TRBJ1-3, with D uncertain. This CDR3 is 18 amino acids long. Deletions cut 0 bases from V and 0 bases from J, with 16 bases between. Germline CDR1 and CDR2: SGHRS and YFSETQ. The CDR3 coding sequence is TGCGCCAGCAGCTTGGAAGGCGTGCGGCAACTCTCTGGAAACACCATATATTTT. Translating gives CASSLEGVRQLSGNTIYF.

The gene calls are TRBV6-1 and TRBJ1-3; perhaps TRBD1 as D (5 bases). The CDR3 spans 13 residues. In germline, CDR1 is MNHNS, CDR2 SASEGT. Trimming took off 8 bases at V and 7 bases at J, with 15 bases between the two ends. CDR3 bases: TGTGCCAGCTCCGACAGTCTCTCCAACACCATATATTTT. It encodes CASSDSLSNTIYF.

The genes are TRBV29-1 and TRBJ2-3; D uncertain. The length of the CDR3 is 11 residues. Trimming left V 7 bases short and J 5 bases short, with 10 bases between. CDR1 is SQVTM and CDR2 is ANQGSEA in the germline V gene. This chain's CDR3 is CSGSDVDTQYF. The CDR3 DNA reads TGCAGCGGCTCAGATGTAGATACGCAGTATTTT.

The CDR3 bases are TGTGCCAGCAGCCTGGGCTGGGCAGATACGCAGTATTTT. This translates into CASSLGWADTQYF. V usage is TRBV6-5 and J usage is TRBJ2-3, with D unresolved. V shed 6 bases and J shed 4 bases, with 11 bases lying between them. From germline, CDR1 is MNHEY and CDR2 SVGAGI. This CDR3 spans 13 amino acids.

This clone was counted only a few times. V usage is TRBV6-4 and J usage is TRBJ2-1, with 7 bases lining up with TRBD2. J lost 1 base, V lost 8 bases, and 5 bases had no gene match. The CDR3 has 14 amino acids. Germline V gene sequence: CDR1 MRHNA, CDR2 SNTAGT. The CDR3 DNA is TGTGCCAGCGGAAGCGGGACTTCCTACAATGAGCAGTTCTTC. The encoded protein is CASGSGTSYNEQFF.

This chain links TRBV5-4 with TRBJ2-7; 16 bases line up with TRBD2. V was clipped by 3 bases and J by 5 bases; unmatched bases: 17. This CDR3 spans 20 amino acids. Germline V gene lookup returns CDR1 SGHNT and CDR2 YYREEE (reference sequence). CDR3 loop: CASSWGPPGLAGGPRDEQYF. The CDR3 coding sequence is TGTGCCAGCAGCTGGGGCCCGCCGGGACTAGCGGGAGGGCCTCGGGACGAGCAGTACTTC.

The chain has TRBV27 and TRBJ2-5; 8 nucleotides match TRBD1. In germline, CDR1 is MNHEY, CDR2 SMNVEV (reference sequence). This CDR3 contains 17 residues. V lost 0 bases and J lost 5; bases outside the gene matches: 11. The CDR3 nucleotides are TGTGCCAGCAGTTTATCGAGGACAGGGAAAATAGTGGAGACCCAGTACTTC. This codes for CASSLSRTGKIVETQYF.

V gene TRBV27 combines with J gene TRBJ2-5; D possibly corresponds to TRBD1 (6 bases). The CDR3 extends over 14 amino acids. V shed 5 bases and J shed 11 bases, with 21 bases lying between them. Germline loops: CDR1 MNHEY, CDR2 SMNVEV (reference sequence). The DNA of the CDR3 is TGTGCCAGCAGTACGACCAGGGGTCTGTGGGAGCAGTACTTC. Amino acid sequence: CASSTTRGLWEQYF.